Below are 8 T cell receptor beta chains sequenced from a single sample in a study of shared clonotypes between healthy human individuals (dated by TCRdb to the early 2020s). CD8 naive samples were CD45RO-negative cells positively selected for CCR7, giving a CD45RA+CCR7+ population that excluded TemRA cells. The library was made by the immunoSEQ multiplex PCR assay. The clones in this table, taken by TCRdb from immuneACCESS, are in-frame only. Not every clone is retained; where verified, under half of the shortfall comes from an unresolved V gene, and the cause of the rest is unknown. Within this sample are more than 2 million clones, with approximately 94% of them counted one time only. More than 0.95% of the sample goes to the ten largest clones. Specimen: naive CD8+ T cells sorted from blood. Explained via the paper, the cell subset or site label denotes: CD45RA+CCR7+. The source of these receptors is a man between 18 and 35 years old in good health.

Turning to this clone: Additional DNA sequences in this sample encode the identical CDR3. V gene TRBV4-1 combines with J gene TRBJ2-7; unclear D gene. Germline CDR1 and CDR2: MGHRA and YSYEKL. This CDR3 has 13 amino acids. The V and J ends lost 2 bases and 3 bases respectively, with 8 bases between them. The CDR3 loop reads CASSQTVSYEQYF. CDR3 coding DNA: TGCGCCAGCAGCCAAACAGTCAGCTACGAGCAGTACTTC.

The CDR3 protein is CASSQLIGQGTPYEQYF. The CDR3, as DNA: TGCGCCAGCAGCCAACTAATAGGACAGGGGACTCCCTACGAGCAGTACTTC. The chain combines TRBV4-1 with TRBJ2-7, with 9 bases identical to TRBD1. Germline loops: CDR1 MGHRA, CDR2 YSYEKL. The CDR3 runs to 17 residues. J lost 2 bases, V lost 2 bases, and 10 bases had no gene match.

The chain couples TRBV5-4 to TRBJ2-7, with 9 bases identical to TRBD1. The V gene's germline CDR1 is SGHNT and CDR2 YYREEE (reference sequence). Trimming at V came to 0 bases and at J to 2 bases, leaving 6 bases not matched to a gene. This CDR3 is 16 amino acids long. The CDR3 DNA reads as TGTGCCAGCAGCTTGGCCGGGACAGGGTTGACCTACGAGCAGTACTTC. It codes for CASSLAGTGLTYEQYF. Drawing the rest from reference TRBV5-4 and TRBJ2-7, the complete variable domain is ETGVTQSPTHLIKTRGQQVTLRCSSQSGHNTVSWYQQALGQGPQFIFQYYREEENGRGNFPPRFSGLQFPNYSSELNVNALELDDSALYLCASSLAGTGLTYEQYFGPGTRLTVT.

The chain carries TRBV27 and TRBJ1-4, with TRBD1 identical over 8 bases. Germline V gene sequence: CDR1 MNHEY, CDR2 SMNVEV (reference sequence). V was clipped by 2 bases and J by 3 bases; unmatched bases: 8. This CDR3 has 17 amino acids. CDR3 bases: TGTGCCAGCAGTTTAACCTTTCTGACAGGGGCTAATGAAAAACTGTTTTTT. It encodes CASSLTFLTGANEKLFF. Using reference TRBV27 and TRBJ1-4 for the parts outside the CDR3, the full variable domain is EAQVTQNPRYLITVTGKKLTVTCSQNMNHEYMSWYRQDPGLGLRQIYYSMNVEVTDKGDVPEGYKVSRKEKRNFPLILESPSPNQTSLYFCASSLTFLTGANEKLFFGSGTQLSVL.

Notes on this clone: At the DNA level, this CDR3 is encoded by other sequences in the same sample as well. V and J are TRBV4-1 and TRBJ1-5; TRBD1 matches 7 bases. The CDR3 extends over 14 amino acids. J was trimmed by 2 bases and V by 5 bases; bases with no gene match: 3. Germline V CDR1 and CDR2: MGHRA, YSYEKL. CDR3 loop: CASSLGQGNQPQHF. In DNA form, the CDR3 reads TGCGCCAGCAGCTTAGGACAGGGCAATCAGCCCCAGCATTTT.

The chain employs TRBV7-2 and TRBJ2-3, with D hard to call. V was pared by 2 bases and J by 0 bases, with 12 bases between. The CDR3 runs to 16 residues. Germline loops: CDR1 SGHTA, CDR2 FQGNSA. CDR3 nucleotides: TGTGCCAGCAGCTTACCCGGTGGAGCTAGCACAGATACGCAGTATTTT. Residues: CASSLPGGASTDTQYF.

This rearrangement joins TRBV9 to TRBJ1-2; possible D gene TRBD1, 5 bases. Germline V gene sequence: CDR1 SGDLS, CDR2 YYNGEE. Trimming pared 4 bases from V and 2 bases from J, leaving 12 bases between. This CDR3 region has 14 residues. This CDR3 is CASSFLGGNYGYTF. CDR3 sequence (DNA): TGTGCCAGCAGCTTCCTGGGGGGAAACTATGGCTACACCTTC. Together with reference TRBV9 and TRBJ1-2, the CDR3 gives the full variable domain: DSGVTQTPKHLITATGQRVTLRCSPRSGDLSVYWYQQSLDQGLQFLIQYYNGEERAKGNILERFSAQQFPDLHSELNLSSLELGDSALYFCASSFLGGNYGYTFGSGTRLTVV.

The V gene is TRBV30, the J gene TRBJ1-2; the D gene is possibly TRBD1 (5 bases). Trimming removed 1 base at V and 8 bases at J, with 8 bases between. The CDR3 sequence is 11 residues long. Germline CDR1 is GTSNPN and CDR2 is SVGIG (reference sequence). Written as DNA, the CDR3 is TGTGCCTGGAGTGGGGGGGAAGGCTACACCTTC. It translates to CAWSGGEGYTF.